The 8 T cell receptor beta chains in this list originate from one sample, sequenced in a study of Ad26.COV2.S vaccination and SARS-CoV-2 variants. Treatment defined: over 15 received Ad26.COV2.S at low or high dose, single or two shots; five or six received placebo; per-sample allocation not given. Sampling took place 63 days after the first vaccine or placebo injection. Repertoires were generated with immunoSEQ multiplex PCR, while TCRdb's copy carries only in-frame clones and drops some. The sample consists of hundreds of thousands of clones, approximately 88% of them appearing once. Sequences were derived from peripheral blood, sampled in a trial of Ad26.COV2.S vaccine versus placebo. The receptors originated from a person aged 18-65 years who received the Ad26.COV2.S COVID-19 vaccine or a placebo.

This chain joins TRBV9 and TRBJ2-1; TRBD2 might be the D (6 bases). This CDR3 is 17 amino acids long. The germline CDR1 and CDR2 sequences are SGDLS and YYNGEE. Between the trimmed V and J ends, which lost 1 base and 10 bases, there was a span of 24 bases. The CDR3 nucleotides read TGTGCCAGCAGCGTATACCTTCCTAGCGAGGGGTCCGGGGAGCAGTTCTTC. Translation: CASSVYLPSEGSGEQFF.

This sequence joins TRBV2 and TRBJ1-1; perhaps TRBD1 as D (5 bases). The CDR3 has 13 amino acids. CDR1 is SNHLY, CDR2 FYNNEI, per germline. With 4 bases removed from V and 4 bases from J, the gap between germline ends came to 10 bases. The CDR3, as DNA: TGTGCCAGCAGTGGGGCGGGGGGCACTGAAGCTTTCTTT. It codes for CASSGAGGTEAFF.

CDR3 sequence (DNA): TGTGCCAGCAAGGGGTTCCCCTACGAGCAGTACTTC. Its translation: CASKGFPYEQYF. The genes are TRBV21-1 and TRBJ2-7; the table's D call, TRBD1, has no DNA check behind it. TRBV21-1 is marked as a pseudogene. The CDR3 sequence is 12 residues long.

J is TRBJ2-3 and V is TRBV7-3; 11 nucleotides match TRBD1. Per the germline V gene, CDR1 is SGHTA and CDR2 is FQGTGA. The CDR3 is 16 amino acids. The V gene end was trimmed by 5 bases and the J gene end by 5 bases; junction bases not matched to a gene: 9. The CDR3 DNA follows: TGTGCCAGCAGCCGCAAGGACAGGGGGCATGGAGATACGCAGTATTTT. This translates into CASSRKDRGHGDTQYF.

The V call is TRBV4-3, the J call TRBJ2-5; TRBD1 agrees at 10 bases. Germline CDR1 reads LGHNA; CDR2 reads YSLEER. The CDR3 length is 15 residues. V gave up 3 bases and J gave up 5 bases; unmatched junction bases: 6. In nucleotides, the CDR3 is TGCGCCAGCAGCCACAGACAGGGGGCACGGGAGACCCAGTACTTC. It encodes CASSHRQGARETQYF.

This sequence joins TRBV2 and TRBJ2-5; 11 positions match TRBD1. The germline V gene encodes CDR1 SNHLY and CDR2 FYNNEI. This CDR3 is built from 13 residues. The V gene end was trimmed by 7 bases and the J gene end by 3 bases; junction bases not matched to a gene: 1. CDR3 sequence (DNA): TGTGCCAGCATGGGACAGGGGGAAGAGACCCAGTACTTC. This sequence encodes CASMGQGEETQYF.

V usage is TRBV19 and J usage is TRBJ2-3; 12 bases agree with TRBD2. V lost 6 bases, J lost 4 bases, and 2 bases stayed unmatched. This CDR3 has 14 amino acids. Germline values: CDR1 LNHDA, CDR2 SQIVND (reference sequence). The CDR3 coding sequence is TGTGCCAGTAGGAGACTAGCGGGGGCAGATACGCAGTATTTT. It encodes CASRRLAGADTQYF.

V is TRBV6-5 and J is TRBJ2-5; 7 nucleotides match TRBD1. After removal of 7 bases from V and 5 bases from J, the junction contained 7 bases not matched to a gene. The CDR3 is made up of 13 amino acids. From germline, CDR1 is MNHEY and CDR2 SVGAGI. CDR3 sequence (DNA): TGTGCCAGCAATATAGACAGGGCGGAGACCCAGTACTTC. Translation gives CASNIDRAETQYF.